The 2 T cell receptor beta chains listed next were all sequenced from one sample in a study of blood T cell repertoires in COVID-19. Sequencing used immunoSEQ multiplex PCR; TCRdb keeps in-frame clones, though not all of them. The data show about 190,000 clones, roughly 83% seen once. The specimen was PBMCs or T cells enriched from blood (not recorded which). Receptor source: a woman aged 30 to 39 who had recovered from COVID-19.

The CDR3 DNA reads as TGTGCCAGCAGTTTAGGAGCAGGGAAAGGCTACACCTTC. Residues: CASSLGAGKGYTF. The chain combines TRBV12-3 or TRBV12-4 with TRBJ1-2; the D gene is possibly TRBD1 (5 bases). The germline V and J ends were trimmed by 1 base and 8 bases, with 11 bases remaining between them. This CDR3 is 13 amino acids long.

The rearrangement uses TRBV28 and TRBJ2-7, with 9 bases aligning to TRBD2. Germline CDR1 and CDR2: MDHEN and SYDVKM. The CDR3 consists of 15 residues. Unmatched junction bases numbered 12, after V lost 7 bases and J lost 5 bases. This CDR3 reads CASISLSGSVNEQYF. The CDR3 DNA reads TGTGCCAGCATCTCCCTTAGCGGGAGTGTCAACGAGCAGTACTTC.